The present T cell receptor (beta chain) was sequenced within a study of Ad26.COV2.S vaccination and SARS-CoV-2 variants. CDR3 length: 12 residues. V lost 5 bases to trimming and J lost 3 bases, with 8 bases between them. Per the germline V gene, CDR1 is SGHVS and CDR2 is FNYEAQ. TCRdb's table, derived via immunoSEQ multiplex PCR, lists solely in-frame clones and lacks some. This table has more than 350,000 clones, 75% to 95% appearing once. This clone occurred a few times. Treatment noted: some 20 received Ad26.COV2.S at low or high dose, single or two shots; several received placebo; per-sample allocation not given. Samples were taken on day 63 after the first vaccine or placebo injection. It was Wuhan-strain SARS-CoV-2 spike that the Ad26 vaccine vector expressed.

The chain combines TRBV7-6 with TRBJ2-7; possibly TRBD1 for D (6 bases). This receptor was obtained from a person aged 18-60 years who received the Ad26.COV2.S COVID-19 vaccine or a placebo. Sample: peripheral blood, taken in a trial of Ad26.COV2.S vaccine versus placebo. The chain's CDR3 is CASSQGGYEQYF. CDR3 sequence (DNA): TGTGCCAGCAGCCAAGGGGGCTACGAGCAGTACTTC. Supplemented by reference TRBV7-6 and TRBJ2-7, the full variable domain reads GAGVSQSPRYKVTKRGQDVALRCDPISGHVSLYWYRQALGQGPEFLTYFNYEAQQDKSGLPNDRFSAERPEGSISTLTIQRTEQRDSAMYRCASSQGGYEQYFGPGTRLTVT.